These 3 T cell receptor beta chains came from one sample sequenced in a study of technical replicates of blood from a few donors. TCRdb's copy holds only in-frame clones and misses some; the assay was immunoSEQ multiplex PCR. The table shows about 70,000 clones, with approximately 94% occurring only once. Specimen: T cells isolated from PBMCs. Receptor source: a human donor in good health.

In nucleotides, the CDR3 is TGTGCCATCAGACCAGGGACTAGCGGGGTAAATGAGCAGTTCTTC. Encoded protein: CAIRPGTSGVNEQFF. The chain couples TRBV10-3 to TRBJ2-1; TRBD2 aligns across 13 bases. This CDR3 region has 15 residues. Germline V gene sequence: CDR1 ENHRY, CDR2 SYGVKD. The V gene end was trimmed by 6 bases and the J gene end by 7 bases; junction bases not matched to a gene: 6.

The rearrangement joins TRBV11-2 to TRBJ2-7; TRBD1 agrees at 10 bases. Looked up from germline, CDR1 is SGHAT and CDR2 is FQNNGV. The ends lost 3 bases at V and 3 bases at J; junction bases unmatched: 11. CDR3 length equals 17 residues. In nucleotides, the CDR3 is TGTGCCAGCAGCTTCTCGACAGGGGGCGCGGGGAACTACGAGCAGTACTTC. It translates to CASSFSTGGAGNYEQYF.

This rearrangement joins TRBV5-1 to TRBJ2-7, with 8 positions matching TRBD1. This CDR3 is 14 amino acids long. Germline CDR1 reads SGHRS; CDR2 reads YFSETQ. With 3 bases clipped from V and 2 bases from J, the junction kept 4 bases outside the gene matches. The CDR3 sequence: CASSSGTGAYEQYF. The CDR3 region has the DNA TGCGCCAGCAGCTCCGGGACAGGTGCCTACGAGCAGTACTTC.